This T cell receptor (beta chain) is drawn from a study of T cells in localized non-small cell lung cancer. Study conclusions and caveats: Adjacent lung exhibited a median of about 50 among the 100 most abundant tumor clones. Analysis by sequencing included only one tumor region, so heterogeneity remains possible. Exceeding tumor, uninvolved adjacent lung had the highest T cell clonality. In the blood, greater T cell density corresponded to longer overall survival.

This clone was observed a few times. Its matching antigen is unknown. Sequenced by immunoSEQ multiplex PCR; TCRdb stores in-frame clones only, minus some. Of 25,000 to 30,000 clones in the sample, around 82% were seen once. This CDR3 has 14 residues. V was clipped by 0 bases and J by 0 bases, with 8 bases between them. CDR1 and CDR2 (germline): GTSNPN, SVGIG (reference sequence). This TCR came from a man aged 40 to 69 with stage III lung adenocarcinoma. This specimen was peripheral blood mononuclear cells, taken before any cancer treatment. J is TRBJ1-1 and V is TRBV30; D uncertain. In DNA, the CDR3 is TGTGCCTGGAGTGTACCTGATTTGAACACTGAAGCTTTCTTT. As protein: CAWSVPDLNTEAFF.